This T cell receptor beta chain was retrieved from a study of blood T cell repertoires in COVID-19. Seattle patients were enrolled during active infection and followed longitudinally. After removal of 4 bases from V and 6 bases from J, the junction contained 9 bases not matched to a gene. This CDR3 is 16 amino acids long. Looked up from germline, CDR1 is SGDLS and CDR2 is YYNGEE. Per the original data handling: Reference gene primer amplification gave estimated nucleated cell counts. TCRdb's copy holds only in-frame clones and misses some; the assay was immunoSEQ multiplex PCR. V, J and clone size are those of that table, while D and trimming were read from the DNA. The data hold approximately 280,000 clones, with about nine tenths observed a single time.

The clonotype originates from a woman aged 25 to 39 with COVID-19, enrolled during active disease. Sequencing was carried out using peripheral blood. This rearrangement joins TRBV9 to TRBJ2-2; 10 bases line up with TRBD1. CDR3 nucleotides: TGTGCCAGCAGCCCCCCACGGACAGGGGGGTCCGGGGAGCTGTTTTTT. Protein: CASSPPRTGGSGELFF. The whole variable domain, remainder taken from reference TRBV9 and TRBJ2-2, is DSGVTQTPKHLITATGQRVTLRCSPRSGDLSVYWYQQSLDQGLQFLIQYYNGEERAKGNILERFSAQQFPDLHSELNLSSLELGDSALYFCASSPPRTGGSGELFFGEGSRLTVL.